Reported below is one T cell receptor (beta chain). Antigen: not known. Repertoires were generated with immunoSEQ multiplex PCR, while TCRdb's copy carries only in-frame clones and drops some. The sample lists tens of thousands of clones; 91% were seen once. The V and J ends lost 1 base and 0 bases respectively, with 8 bases between them. The CDR3 runs to 15 residues. Per the germline V gene, CDR1 is SGHKS and CDR2 is YYEKEE (reference sequence). This sample is drawn from a study of graft-versus-host responses after intestinal transplantation. About the research overall: Recipients got multivisceral, liver-intestinal, or isolated intestinal transplants. Whole-study results and caveats: The highest levels of circulating GvH clones went along with early declines in HvG clones after transplant. GvH clones were identified in recipient marrow, with some first appearing in ileum or blood. Graft-donor T cell macrochimerism coincided with high graft-versus-host to host-versus-graft clonal ratios in allografts.

V is TRBV5-5 and J is TRBJ1-5, with no clear D. The TCR sequence derives from a human patient who received an intestinal transplant, so some T cells may come from the graft donor. The sequences come from PBMCs, collected about 120 days after intestinal transplantation. CDR3 bases: TGTGCCAGCAGCTTGTCAGTAAATAGCAATCAGCCCCAGCATTTT. This gives the protein CASSLSVNSNQPQHF.